Listed here are 26 T cell receptor beta chains from one sample, sequenced in a study of T cell responses to AZD1222 COVID-19 vaccine. Generated by immunoSEQ multiplex PCR, the TCRdb table keeps only in-frame clones and is missing some. The sample consists of under 95,000 clones, 65% to 90% of them appearing once. This sample comprised peripheral blood, obtained on day 0 of AZD1222 vaccination. The receptors here all came from an adult in good health.

This clone is a singleton in its sample. The rearrangement uses TRBV3-1 (or the pseudogene TRBV3-2) and TRBJ1-1; D is perhaps TRBD1 (5 bases). Germline CDR1 and CDR2: LGHDT and YNNKEL (reference sequence). The CDR3 is 14 residues long. Trimming left V 0 bases short and J 11 bases short, with 16 bases between. The CDR3 protein is CASSQDDRLLEAFF. CDR3 sequence (DNA): TGTGCCAGCAGCCAAGATGACAGACTCTTAGAGGCTTTCTTT.

This chain links TRBV27 with TRBJ1-1; D gene ambiguous. This CDR3 region has 11 residues. The ends were cut back, 6 bases at V and 11 bases at J, with 13 bases in the middle. CDR1 and CDR2 from the germline V gene are MNHEY and SMNVEV (reference sequence). CDR3 sequence: CASRKDRWAFF. DNA for the CDR3: TGTGCCAGCAGAAAGGACCGCTGGGCTTTCTTT.

This sequence joins TRBV5-1 and TRBJ1-4; possibly TRBD1 for D (5 bases). The CDR3 runs to 15 residues. V was trimmed by 4 bases and J by 3 bases, leaving 13 bases between them. Germline loops: CDR1 SGHRS, CDR2 YFSETQ. The CDR3 DNA reads TGCGCCAGCAGCCCGTCGGGACGGTCTAATGAAAAACTGTTTTTT. The encoded protein is CASSPSGRSNEKLFF.

The V and J genes are TRBV10-3 and TRBJ1-3; TRBD1 might be the D (6 bases). The germline V gene has CDR1 ENHRY and CDR2 SYGVKD. V lost 8 bases and J lost 0, with 26 bases in between. The CDR3 consists of 19 residues. The CDR3 DNA reads as TGTGCCATCGGCTCCAACCCCGGGACATTGACACTCTCTGGAAACACCATATATTTT. It encodes CAIGSNPGTLTLSGNTIYF.

The J gene is TRBJ1-3, the V gene TRBV5-1; D is possibly TRBD1 (5 bases). Trimming stripped 0 bases from V and 4 bases from J, with 14 bases between. Germline CDR1 and CDR2: SGHRS and YFSETQ. The CDR3 is 16 residues long. CDR3 in DNA: TGCGCCAGCAGCTTGGGAGGGGAGCACTTCGGAAACACCATATATTTT. Residues: CASSLGGEHFGNTIYF. The complete variable domain, with remaining parts taken from reference TRBV5-1 and TRBJ1-3, reads KAGVTQTPRYLIKTRGQQVTLSCSPISGHRSVSWYQQTPGQGLQFLFEYFSETQRNKGNFPGRFSGRQFSNSRSEMNVSTLELGDSALYLCASSLGGEHFGNTIYFGEGSWLTVV.

The chain uses TRBV27 and TRBJ2-2; possibly TRBD2 for D (5 bases). The CDR3 spans 15 residues. Looked up from germline, CDR1 is MNHEY and CDR2 is SMNVEV (reference sequence). With 7 bases removed from V and 6 bases from J, the gap between germline ends came to 18 bases. The CDR3 DNA reads TGTGCCAGCACCAAGTTTGGGAGTTTGTCCGGGGAGCTGTTTTTT. It yields the protein CASTKFGSLSGELFF.

The chain carries TRBV28 and TRBJ2-7, with 12 bases matching TRBD2. The CDR3 sequence is 15 residues long. CDR1 MDHEN and CDR2 SYDVKM come from the germline V gene. Trimming took 5 bases from V and 3 from J; bases not matched to a gene: 5. The CDR3 here is CASSTRTSGIYEQYF. In nucleotides, the CDR3 is TGTGCCAGCAGTACTCGGACTAGCGGGATCTACGAGCAGTACTTC.

A few counts support this clone. The chain employs TRBV15 and TRBJ1-6; D unresolved. Trimming stripped 10 bases from V and 7 bases from J, with 11 bases between. CDR3 length: 12 residues. The V gene's germline CDR1 is LNHNV and CDR2 YYDKDF (reference sequence). The CDR3 DNA reads as TGTGCCAACCCTGATCCCAATTCACCCCTCCACTTT. It is translated as CANPDPNSPLHF. Together with reference TRBV15 and TRBJ1-6, the CDR3 gives the full variable domain: DAMVIQNPRYQVTQFGKPVTLSCSQTLNHNVMYWYQQKSSQAPKLLFHYYDKDFNNEADTPDNFQSRRPNTSFCFLDIRSPGLGDTAMYLCANPDPNSPLHFGNGTRLTVT.

The chain recombines TRBV3-1 (or the pseudogene TRBV3-2) with TRBJ2-1; maybe TRBD1 (5 bases). The CDR3 length is 15 residues. Trimming removed 2 bases from V and 4 bases from J, with 12 bases in between. The V gene's germline CDR1 is LGHDT and CDR2 YNNKEL (reference sequence). The CDR3 DNA sequence: TGTGCCAGCAGCCAAATCAACAGGAAATACAATGAGCAGTTCTTC. Protein sequence: CASSQINRKYNEQFF.

V gene TRBV12-3 or TRBV12-4 combines with J gene TRBJ1-1; D unclear. The CDR3 contains 13 residues. Trimming cost V 2 bases and J 1 base, with 5 bases left between them. This CDR3 reads CASSLTENTEAFF. The CDR3 nucleotides read TGTGCCAGCAGTTTAACAGAGAACACTGAAGCTTTCTTT.

The J gene is TRBJ2-7, the V gene TRBV7-7; 7 nucleotides match TRBD1. The CDR3 totals 14 residues. V was pared by 1 base and J by 1 base, with 1 base of the junction left unmatched. CDR1 and CDR2 (germline): SSHAT, FNYEAQ (reference sequence). The CDR3 nucleotides read TGTGCCAGCAGCTTAGACAGGGGTTCCTACGAGCAGTACTTC. Translating it yields CASSLDRGSYEQYF.

The rearrangement links TRBV27 to TRBJ1-2; TRBD1 matches at 10 bases. CDR3 length: 14 amino acids. Germline V CDR1 and CDR2: MNHEY, SMNVEV (reference sequence). V lost 7 bases and J lost 7; bases outside the gene matches: 9. The CDR3 DNA is TGTGCCAGCATTGGGACAGGGGAACTCTCTGGCTACACCTTC. This translates into CASIGTGELSGYTF.

This chain joins TRBV6-2 or TRBV6-3 and TRBJ2-1; 14 nucleotides align to TRBD2. CDR1 and CDR2 from the germline V gene are MNHEY and SVGEGT. The V gene end was trimmed by 4 bases and the J gene end by 0 bases; junction bases not matched to a gene: 8. The CDR3 has 19 residues. The CDR3 loop reads CASSLGLAGGPISYNEQFF. CDR3 DNA sequence: TGTGCCAGCAGTTTAGGACTAGCGGGAGGACCAATCTCCTACAATGAGCAGTTCTTC.

This rearrangement joins TRBV5-4 to TRBJ1-4, with D unclear. There are 15 residues in the CDR3. Germline V gene sequence: CDR1 SGHNT, CDR2 YYREEE (reference sequence). V was pared by 4 bases and J by 1 base, with 11 bases between. CDR3 DNA sequence: TGTGCCAGCAGCGATCGGACGGTAACTAATGAAAAACTGTTTTTT. Translated, it gives CASSDRTVTNEKLFF.

V gene TRBV7-3 combines with J gene TRBJ2-2; 8 nucleotides match TRBD1. This CDR3 spans 15 amino acids. V trimming: 5 bases; J trimming: 7 bases; junction bases outside the gene matches: 9. Germline CDR1 SGHTA, CDR2 FQGTGA. The CDR3 reads CASSRTGRYGGELFF. CDR3 nucleotides: TGTGCCAGCAGCCGGACAGGGCGTTATGGCGGGGAGCTGTTTTTT.

This sequence joins TRBV7-9 and TRBJ1-2; D not resolved. Germline CDR1 is SEHNR and CDR2 is FQNEAQ (reference sequence). The ends were cut back, 5 bases at V and 4 bases at J, with 11 bases in the middle. CDR3 length equals 13 residues. The CDR3 protein is CASSPRGFYGYTF. DNA for the CDR3: TGTGCCAGCAGCCCCCGAGGGTTCTATGGCTACACCTTC.

The rearrangement uses TRBV20-1 and TRBJ1-1, with unresolved D. Looked up from germline, CDR1 is DFQATT and CDR2 is SNEGSKA (reference sequence). V lost 3 bases, J lost 0 bases, and 8 bases lay in between. The CDR3 is made up of 13 amino acids. This CDR3 reads CSASRSMNTEAFF. DNA of the CDR3: TGCAGTGCTAGTAGGTCCATGAACACTGAAGCTTTCTTT.

This clone was recorded a few times. This rearrangement joins TRBV15 to TRBJ1-2; D perhaps matches TRBD1 (5 bases). V was cut by 1 base and J by 5 bases, with 11 bases left in between. Germline V lookup: CDR1 LNHNV, CDR2 YYDKDF (reference sequence). The CDR3 length is 14 residues. CDR3 nucleotides: TGTGCCACCAGCAGAGGAGGGGACGGATATGGCTACACCTTC. As protein: CATSRGGDGYGYTF.

The V gene is TRBV11-3, the J gene TRBJ1-1; D not resolved. CDR1 is SGHNT, CDR2 YENEEA, per germline. Trimming shortened V by 2 bases and J by 4 bases, and 8 bases separated the two germline ends. This CDR3 region has 13 residues. DNA of the CDR3: TGTGCCAGCAGCTTAACGATGGGCACTGAAGCTTTCTTT. Translation gives CASSLTMGTEAFF.

This chain joins TRBV6-5 and TRBJ2-2; the D is unclear. The CDR3 extends over 15 amino acids. Trimming left V 0 bases short and J 2 bases short, with 7 bases between. From germline, CDR1 is MNHEY and CDR2 SVGAGI. In DNA, the CDR3 is TGTGCCAGCAGTTACTCCCTAGGAAACACCGGGGAGCTGTTTTTT. It yields the protein CASSYSLGNTGELFF.

V gene TRBV29-1 combines with J gene TRBJ1-1, with TRBD1 as a possible D gene (5 bases). Germline CDR1 SQVTM, CDR2 ANQGSEA. The ends were cut back, 3 bases at V and 3 bases at J, with 14 bases in the middle. This CDR3 contains 14 residues. The CDR3 is CSVEDTRRDTEAFF. The CDR3 DNA reads as TGCAGCGTTGAGGACACTCGGCGGGACACTGAAGCTTTCTTT.

The rearrangement joins TRBV27 to TRBJ1-2, with D perhaps matching TRBD1 (5 bases). V lost 5 bases to trimming and J lost 2 bases, with 12 bases between them. The CDR3 is made up of 14 amino acids. Per germline, CDR1 MNHEY and CDR2 SMNVEV (reference sequence). CDR3 sequence (DNA): TGTGCCAGCAGTCTTCAATCAGGGAACTATGGCTACACCTTC. Protein product: CASSLQSGNYGYTF.

J is TRBJ2-7 and V is TRBV28; D remains ambiguous. Germline lookup yields CDR1 MDHEN and CDR2 SYDVKM. CDR3 length: 13 amino acids. V was cut by 5 bases and J by 2 bases, with 10 bases left in between. CDR3 residues: CASSLTAPYEQYF. The CDR3 DNA follows: TGTGCCAGCAGTCTCACAGCGCCCTACGAGCAGTACTTC. Looking up the rest from reference TRBV28 and TRBJ2-7 gives the full variable domain: DVKVTQSSRYLVKRTGEKVFLECVQDMDHENMFWYRQDPGLGLRLIYFSYDVKMKEKGDIPEGYSVSREKKERFSLILESASTNQTSMYLCASSLTAPYEQYFGPGTRLTVT.

A single count supports this clone. V is TRBV19 and J is TRBJ1-5; D not resolved. The CDR3 runs to 12 residues. Trimming shortened V by 3 bases and J by 7 bases, and 7 bases separated the two germline ends. Germline V CDR1 and CDR2: LNHDA, SQIVND (reference sequence). The CDR3 DNA reads TGTGCCAGTAGTATGACGGTGCAGCCCCAGCATTTT. It specifies CASSMTVQPQHF.

V is TRBV6-5 and J is TRBJ1-1, with 8 bases aligning to TRBD1. Germline V gives CDR1 MNHEY, CDR2 SVGAGI. With 1 base clipped from V and 4 bases from J, the junction kept 5 bases outside the gene matches. This CDR3 has 15 residues. DNA of the CDR3: TGTGCCAGCAGTTACTACGACAGGGGCGGCACTGAAGCTTTCTTT. Translated, it gives CASSYYDRGGTEAFF.

The table lists this clone with a count of one. The rearrangement joins TRBV5-5 to TRBJ2-7; 7 bases agree with TRBD2. V gave up 0 bases and J gave up 5 bases; unmatched junction bases: 11. Germline CDR1 and CDR2: SGHKS and YYEKEE (reference sequence). The CDR3 runs 16 residues. CDR3: CASSLEVAGRPHEQYF. The CDR3 DNA reads as TGTGCCAGCAGCTTGGAGGTGGCCGGGAGGCCCCACGAGCAGTACTTC.